Listed here are 27 T cell receptor beta chains from one sample, sequenced in a study of T cells in localized non-small cell lung cancer. The assay was immunoSEQ multiplex PCR, and TCRdb's table has in-frame clones only and misses some. Here the sample spans some 64,000 clones, roughly 90% being singletons. The sample was peripheral blood, taken before any cancer treatment. The receptors shown here come from a woman aged 40-70 years with stage I lung adenocarcinoma.

V gene TRBV9 combines with J gene TRBJ1-5; D is uncertain. CDR1 and CDR2 (germline): SGDLS, YYNGEE. V lost 2 bases to trimming and J lost 4 bases, with 7 bases between them. The length of the CDR3 is 13 residues. DNA for the CDR3: TGTGCCAGCAGCGTTGACGGGAATCAGCCCCAGCATTTT. It encodes CASSVDGNQPQHF.

V is TRBV7-9 and J is TRBJ1-3; D gene uncertain. The germline V gene encodes CDR1 SEHNR and CDR2 FQNEAQ (reference sequence). V was clipped by 1 base and J by 2 bases, with 9 bases between them. The CDR3 has 15 residues. The CDR3 nucleotides read TGTGCCAGCAGCTTAGTAGCTGGCGCTGGAAACACCATATATTTT. Translation: CASSLVAGAGNTIYF.

The rearrangement joins TRBV28 to TRBJ1-2; D call uncertain. The CDR3 length is 14 residues. Trimming removed 5 bases at V and 3 bases at J, with 13 bases between. Germline V gene sequence: CDR1 MDHEN, CDR2 SYDVKM. Written as DNA, the CDR3 is TGTGCCAGCAGTAGTATCCAGTTTGACTATGGCTACACCTTC. It yields the protein CASSSIQFDYGYTF.

J is TRBJ1-5 and V is TRBV7-8, with D hard to call. V was cut by 4 bases and J by 4 bases, with 8 bases left in between. Looked up from germline, CDR1 is SGHVS and CDR2 is FQNEAQ. The CDR3 consists of 13 residues. CDR3 loop: CASSSSRNQPQHF. The CDR3 DNA follows: TGTGCCAGCAGCTCGTCCCGAAATCAGCCCCAGCATTTT.

The V gene is TRBV5-4, the J gene TRBJ2-2; 8 bases line up with TRBD1. This CDR3 is 16 amino acids long. The V gene end was trimmed by 3 bases and the J gene end by 2 bases; junction bases not matched to a gene: 6. Germline V lookup: CDR1 SGHNT, CDR2 YYREEE (reference sequence). In DNA, the CDR3 is TGTGCCAGCAGCTCCCGACAGGGGCCAAACACCGGGGAGCTGTTTTTT. Its translation is CASSSRQGPNTGELFF.

J is TRBJ2-7 and V is TRBV10-3; TRBD1 might be the D (6 bases). V lost 4 bases, J lost 6 bases, and 10 bases lay in between. This CDR3 comprises 12 residues. Germline CDR1 is ENHRY and CDR2 is SYGVKD. CDR3 in amino acids: CAISGDNGEQYF. The CDR3 nucleotides are TGTGCCATCAGTGGGGACAATGGCGAGCAGTACTTC.

V and J are TRBV7-2 and TRBJ1-1; no reliable D call. Germline CDR1 reads SGHTA; CDR2 reads FQGNSA. V was shortened by 1 base and J by 1 base, with 13 bases between the two germline ends. This CDR3 is built from 16 residues. The CDR3 DNA reads as TGTGCCAGCAGCTTAGGTCCGGGTACCGGGAACACTGAAGCTTTCTTT. Encoded protein: CASSLGPGTGNTEAFF.

The chain uses TRBV5-4 and TRBJ2-7, with D hard to call. Germline lookup yields CDR1 SGHNT and CDR2 YYREEE (reference sequence). V shed 0 bases and J shed 3 bases, with 1 base lying between them. The CDR3 sequence is 11 residues long. This CDR3 reads CASSLDYEQYF. The CDR3 bases are TGTGCCAGCAGCTTGGACTACGAGCAGTACTTC.

The rearrangement uses TRBV7-2 and TRBJ1-1; D gene unclear. Germline lookup yields CDR1 SGHTA and CDR2 FQGNSA. There are 11 residues in the CDR3. Trimming removed 4 bases from V and 10 bases from J, with 10 bases in between. In DNA form, the CDR3 reads TGTGCCAGCAGCTCGGCGAATAGAGCTTTCTTT. It is translated as CASSSANRAFF.

The rearrangement uses TRBV6-6 and TRBJ1-2; 10 bases agree with TRBD1. V trimming: 7 bases; J trimming: 7 bases; junction bases outside the gene matches: 9. The CDR3 is made up of 14 amino acids. Germline V gene lookup returns CDR1 MNHNY and CDR2 SVGAGI (reference sequence). CDR3 nucleotides: TGTGCCAGCAACCCGACAGGGGGCAAGGGTGGCTACACCTTC. Protein sequence: CASNPTGGKGGYTF.

Note on this clone: At one end the junction does not follow the germline gene, possibly because of a read error. The rearrangement joins TRBV6-5 to TRBJ1-2, with D unresolved. The CDR3 loop spans 12 amino acids. CDR1 and CDR2 from the germline V gene are MNHEY and SVGAGI. The chain's CDR3 is CASSYGPGGYAF. The CDR3 bases are TGTGCCAGCAGTTATGGTCCAGGCGGCTACGCCTTC.

The V call is TRBV25-1, the J call TRBJ2-1; 10 bases align to TRBD1. CDR3 size: 18 residues. Germline CDR1 is MGHDK and CDR2 is SYGVNS. J lost 5 bases, V lost 4 bases, and 14 bases had no gene match. As DNA, the CDR3 is TGTGCCAGCAGTGGGCTACTCGGACAGGGGGGTAGAGACAATGAGCAGTTCTTC. This sequence encodes CASSGLLGQGGRDNEQFF.

This sequence joins TRBV5-4 and TRBJ1-3; the D gene is possibly TRBD1 (6 bases). Germline V CDR1 and CDR2: SGHNT, YYREEE (reference sequence). The CDR3 contains 17 residues. V gave up 0 bases and J gave up 4 bases, with 17 bases separating them. DNA of the CDR3: TGTGCCAGCAGCTTGGACTCCGGGGGCCCATCCGGAAACACCATATATTTT. Its translation is CASSLDSGGPSGNTIYF.

The genes are TRBV27 and TRBJ1-5; no clear D. The germline V and J ends were trimmed by 2 bases and 9 bases, with 11 bases remaining between them. The germline gives CDR1 MNHEY, CDR2 SMNVEV (reference sequence). CDR3 length: 13 amino acids. The CDR3 here is CASSLSLSGPQHF. CDR3 bases: TGTGCCAGCAGTTTAAGCCTCAGTGGGCCCCAGCATTTT.

This clone appeared a single time. The chain links TRBV19 to TRBJ1-4; 11 nucleotides line up with TRBD1. The germline V gene encodes CDR1 LNHDA and CDR2 SQIVND (reference sequence). The ends lost 7 bases at V and 7 bases at J; junction bases unmatched: 8. The CDR3 contains 15 residues. The CDR3 DNA reads as TGTGCCAGTAACGTTGGACAGGGGGCCCCTGAAAAACTGTTTTTT. This sequence encodes CASNVGQGAPEKLFF.

This chain links TRBV6-5 with TRBJ2-7; perhaps TRBD1 as D (5 bases). With 2 bases removed from V and 2 bases from J, the gap between germline ends came to 7 bases. Germline V gives CDR1 MNHEY, CDR2 SVGAGI. CDR3 length: 13 amino acids. CDR3 protein: CASSYEGAYEQYF. The DNA for the CDR3 is TGTGCCAGCAGTTACGAAGGGGCCTACGAGCAGTACTTC.

This chain connects TRBV27 to TRBJ2-3; D gene ambiguous. Per the germline V gene, CDR1 is MNHEY and CDR2 is SMNVEV (reference sequence). V lost 5 bases and J lost 2, with 11 bases in between. The CDR3 totals 14 residues. DNA for the CDR3: TGTGCCAGCAGTGAGGATGTAAACACAGATACGCAGTATTTT. It codes for CASSEDVNTDTQYF.

The chain has TRBV2 and TRBJ1-6; 7 nucleotides agree with TRBD1. Germline assignment: CDR1 SNHLY and CDR2 FYNNEI. CDR3 size: 13 residues. Trimming took 7 bases from V and 8 from J; bases not matched to a gene: 5. Here the CDR3 reads CASNRDSDSPLHF. The CDR3 region has the DNA TGTGCCAGCAACCGGGACAGCGATTCACCCCTCCACTTT.

The chain links TRBV7-6 to TRBJ2-7; tentatively, D is TRBD1 (6 bases). The germline V and J ends were trimmed by 5 bases and 3 bases, with 23 bases remaining between them. In germline, CDR1 is SGHVS, CDR2 FNYEAQ. The CDR3 extends over 17 amino acids. Here the CDR3 reads CASSPWGPDRILYEQYF. CDR3 bases: TGTGCCAGCAGCCCTTGGGGGCCCGACAGGATCCTCTACGAGCAGTACTTC.

J is TRBJ2-1 and V is TRBV5-6, with 7 bases aligning to TRBD1. The CDR3 is made up of 13 amino acids. Trimming took 3 bases from V and 9 from J; bases not matched to a gene: 6. Germline CDR1 and CDR2: SGHDT and YYEEEE. The CDR3 here is CASSWGQRGEQFF. For the CDR3, the DNA is TGTGCCAGCAGCTGGGGACAGCGTGGTGAGCAGTTCTTC.

The J gene is TRBJ1-2, the V gene TRBV6-5; 10 bases agree with TRBD1. The CDR3 spans 14 residues. The junction had 2 bases not matched to a gene; V was cut back by 4 bases and J by 3 bases. The germline V gene encodes CDR1 MNHEY and CDR2 SVGAGI. Here the CDR3 reads CASSFDRGHYGYTF. The CDR3 bases are TGTGCCAGCAGTTTCGACAGGGGGCACTATGGCTACACCTTC.

CDR3 loop: CASSPGGYGYTF. In nucleotides, the CDR3 is TGTGCCAGCAGTCCGGGGGGCTATGGCTACACCTTC. The rearrangement joins TRBV28 to TRBJ1-2; D perhaps matches TRBD1 (5 bases). Germline V gives CDR1 MDHEN, CDR2 SYDVKM. Trimming stripped 5 bases from V and 4 bases from J, with 8 bases between. This CDR3 has 12 residues.

The chain links TRBV28 to TRBJ2-3; 7 nucleotides align to TRBD2. The CDR3 runs to 15 residues. CDR1 MDHEN and CDR2 SYDVKM come from the germline V gene. The V gene end was trimmed by 5 bases and the J gene end by 2 bases; junction bases not matched to a gene: 7. The CDR3 protein is CASSESGEDTDTQYF. CDR3 sequence (DNA): TGTGCCAGCAGTGAGAGCGGGGAGGACACAGATACGCAGTATTTT.

The rearrangement links TRBV19 to TRBJ2-3; no firm D call. The CDR3 is 14 amino acids. CDR1 is LNHDA and CDR2 is SQIVND in the germline V gene (reference sequence). V lost 1 base and J lost 6, with 11 bases in between. The CDR3 DNA sequence: TGTGCCAGTAGTATAGGGCCCCTCTCGGATACGCAGTATTTT. This encodes CASSIGPLSDTQYF.

The V gene is TRBV5-6, the J gene TRBJ1-2; no firm D call. Looked up from germline, CDR1 is SGHDT and CDR2 is YYEEEE. The V end lost 4 bases, the J end lost 4 bases, and 14 bases lay between the germline ends. CDR3 length: 14 amino acids. The CDR3 sequence: CASSLASSPYGYTF. CDR3 in DNA: TGTGCCAGCAGCCTCGCCAGCAGCCCCTATGGCTACACCTTC.

The genes are TRBV19 and TRBJ2-2; no firm D call. Trimming removed 10 bases at V and 7 bases at J, with 16 bases between. In germline, CDR1 is LNHDA, CDR2 SQIVND (reference sequence). This CDR3 is built from 13 residues. CDR3 coding DNA: TGTGCCACCTCATGGGCTGAAGTCGGGGAGCTGTTTTTT. Its translation: CATSWAEVGELFF.

This clone was detected a few times. The V and J genes are TRBV7-2 and TRBJ1-1; no clear D. Trimming left V 5 bases short and J 7 bases short, with 17 bases between. The CDR3 extends over 14 amino acids. The germline gives CDR1 SGHTA, CDR2 FQGNSA. The CDR3 here is CASSIISMQGEAFF. The DNA of the CDR3 is TGTGCCAGCAGCATTATATCGATGCAAGGTGAAGCTTTCTTT.